These T cell receptor beta chains were read from a single sample in a study of blood T cells in healthy people across ages. In TCRdb, the 5' RACE reads were re-called with MiXCR into one record per CDR3 protein. The sample records about 1.7 million distinct CDR3 sequences, roughly 27% being singletons. Material: blood. These TCRs come from a woman younger than 45 in good health. Both conserved end residues are trimmed from each CDR3. The D gene is left open where the match is weak.

>TRBD1|TRBV5-1|TRBJ1-5
ASSKGTDDQPQH
>TRBD2|TRBV11-2|TRBJ2-3
ASSRPLAGTSTDTQY
>TRBD2|TRBV29-1|TRBJ2-2
SVEGTSYMQFTGELF
>-|TRBV3-1|TRBJ2-3
ASSQDRESTDTQY
>-|TRBV28|TRBJ1-6
ASSSQVSPLH
>TRBD1|TRBV20-1|TRBJ2-7
SAARTGYEQY
>TRBD1|TRBV12-3/TRBV12-4|TRBJ2-5
ASSANSGGGETQY
>TRBD1|TRBV2|TRBJ1-4
ASSARGQANEKLF
>-|TRBV20-1|TRBJ1-6
SARPGGNSPLH
>-|TRBV9|TRBJ2-1
ASSVQDGLNEQF
>-|TRBV12-3/TRBV12-4|TRBJ2-1
ASSLVPSGASDQF
>-|TRBV5-5|TRBJ2-7
ASSPADSAYEQY
>-|TRBV7-9|TRBJ1-1
ASKASREAF
>-|TRBV29-1|TRBJ2-5
SVVTGIQETQY
>-|TRBV24-1|TRBJ2-3
ATSDSGSDTQY
>TRBD1|TRBV15|TRBJ2-5
ATSRDRTGEFETQY
>-|TRBV7-2|TRBJ2-5
ASLPARTGTQY
>-|TRBV6-2/TRBV6-3|TRBJ1-1
ASSYPGYGGGTEAF
>-|TRBV12-3/TRBV12-4|TRBJ2-1
ASSYRSYNEQF
>-|TRBV4-2|TRBJ1-6
ASSQSRTLLPLH
>-|TRBV5-6|TRBJ1-2
ASSLRGGDGYT
>-|TRBV5-1|TRBJ2-6
ASSLDMSGANVLT
>TRBD1|TRBV7-2|TRBJ1-2
ASSRTGTGVGYT
>-|TRBV28|TRBJ2-3
ASSSGLRGITDTQY
>-|TRBV5-1|TRBJ1-2
ASRMDLNYGYT
>-|TRBV6-6|TRBJ2-2
ASSYSRSTNTGELF
>-|TRBV27|TRBJ2-7
ASSERVGGYEQY
>-|TRBV7-9|TRBJ2-5
ASISAETQY
>TRBD2|TRBV7-2|TRBJ2-3
ASSPRASGSSDTQY
>-|TRBV20-1|TRBJ2-7
SATVENYEQY
>-|TRBV29-1|TRBJ2-1
SVVTFPRTKLANEQF
>-|TRBV3-1|TRBJ1-2
ASSQEFSSAYGYT
>TRBD1|TRBV6-5|TRBJ1-1
ASSPDRGPGEAF
>-|TRBV20-1|TRBJ2-2
SAREGRTGELF